This TCR beta chain came from a study of Graves' ophthalmopathy and Graves' hyperthyroidism. The J segment lost 0 bases and the V segment lost 2 bases, leaving 11 bases of the junction unmatched. This CDR3 is built from 18 residues. Germline CDR1 and CDR2: SGHVS and FQNEAQ. As the template, RNA transcripts were used to amplify TCR beta CDR3 regions. Second-round multiplex PCR came after first-round RT-PCR with HTBI primers. Each CDR3 protein is one row after TCRdb ran MiXCR on the multiplex PCR reads. The sample gives approximately 330,000 distinct CDR3 sequences, under 20% of which show up once; roughly an eighth is in the top ten. Clinical symptoms and serum thyroxine were used for diagnosis; TRAb, thyroid ultrasound and orbital computed tomography were also relied on.

The sequencing input was peripheral blood. V gene TRBV7-8 combines with J gene TRBJ1-1, with TRBD1 matching over 8 bases. This receptor was obtained from an adult man with Graves' ophthalmopathy. The CDR3 nucleotides are TGTGCCAGCAGCTTATTCAGGCAGGGGGCGAGAATGAACACTGAAGCTTTCTTT. It yields the protein CASSLFRQGARMNTEAFF.